A selection of T cell receptor beta chains follows, all from one sample in a study of control samples from healthy donors and cancer patients. Sequenced by immunoSEQ multiplex PCR; TCRdb stores in-frame clones only, minus some. The table shows 150,000 or so clones, with 93% occurring only once. The material sequenced was blood. The receptors stem from a man aged 18 to 29 in good health. CDR3s include the opening cysteine and the closing phenylalanine or tryptophan. A D gene is named only where the DNA matches it firmly. Where a row states a size, it is once, few, many or the class of an expanded clone; other rows omit it.

V gene	J gene	clone size	D gene	CDR3 protein	CDR3 DNA
TRBV6-5	TRBJ1-2	NA	NA	CASSYSPGRTNYGYTF	TGTGCCAGCAGTTACTCCCCCGGCAGGACTAACTATGGCTACACCTTC
TRBV9	TRBJ2-7	NA	NA	CASSTRGGAGRHEQYF	TGTGCCAGCAGCACCAGGGGGGGCGCGGGACGCCACGAGCAGTACTTC
TRBV7-2	TRBJ2-1	NA	NA	CASSLSSYNEQFF	TGTGCCAGCAGCTTAAGCTCCTACAATGAGCAGTTCTTC
TRBV30	TRBJ1-1	NA	NA	CAWSVDTEAFF	TGTGCCTGGAGTGTAGATACTGAAGCTTTCTTT
TRBV11-2	TRBJ2-3	NA	NA	CASSPLGLAPASTDTQYF	TGTGCCAGCAGCCCATTGGGTCTGGCCCCGGCTAGCACAGATACGCAGTATTTT
TRBV28	TRBJ1-1	once	NA	CASSLRSGTEAFF	TGTGCCAGCAGTTTAAGGAGTGGGACTGAAGCTTTCTTT
TRBV10-3	TRBJ2-2	NA	NA	CAISVPPPGLGTSNTGELFF	TGTGCCATCAGTGTGCCCCCCCCCGGGTTAGGGACTTCGAACACCGGGGAGCTGTTTTTT
TRBV4-1	TRBJ2-2	NA	NA	CASSQEGVRNTGELFF	TGCGCCAGCAGCCAAGAGGGGGTTCGGAACACCGGGGAGCTGTTTTTT
TRBV14	TRBJ2-5	NA	TRBD2	CASSQRDREVLETQYF	TGTGCCAGCAGCCAAAGGGACCGGGAGGTATTAGAGACCCAGTACTTC
TRBV7-9	TRBJ1-1	NA	NA	CASSLEVAAYEAFF	TGTGCCAGCAGCTTAGAGGTGGCAGCCTACGAAGCTTTCTTT
TRBV5-6	TRBJ1-6	NA	TRBD1	CASSHRGTAGDSPLHF	TGTGCCAGCAGCCACCGAGGGACAGCCGGGGATTCACCCCTCCACTTT
TRBV6-7	TRBJ1-4	NA	TRBD1	CASSYTKTGSAEKLFF	TGTGCCAGCAGTTACACAAAGACAGGGAGTGCTGAAAAACTGTTTTTT
TRBV19	TRBJ2-3	NA	NA	CASSRGWGSDTQYF	TGTGCCAGTAGTAGGGGGTGGGGGTCAGATACGCAGTATTTT
TRBV7-2	TRBJ1-1	NA	NA	CASSFFRGQGREAFF	TGTGCCAGCAGCTTTTTTCGGGGGCAGGGGCGTGAAGCTTTCTTT
TRBV10-3	TRBJ1-2	once	TRBD1	CATDRGDYGYTF	TGTGCCACGGACAGGGGCGACTATGGCTACACCTTC
TRBV6-5	TRBJ2-5	NA	TRBD1	CASSYKDRELQTQYF	TGTGCCAGCAGTTATAAGGACAGGGAGCTACAGACCCAGTACTTC
TRBV30	TRBJ2-7	NA	TRBD2	CAWSEGRVVYEQYF	TGTGCCTGGAGTGAGGGGAGGGTAGTTTACGAGCAGTACTTC
TRBV7-2	TRBJ1-6	once	NA	CASSLRGPGNSPLHF	TGTGCCAGCAGCTTAAGAGGGCCGGGGAATTCACCCCTCCACTTT
TRBV9	TRBJ2-1	NA	NA	CASSVLTSLGRKNEQFF	TGTGCCAGCAGCGTCCTAACTAGCCTTGGGAGAAAAAATGAGCAGTTCTTC
TRBV30	TRBJ2-1	NA	TRBD2	CAWSEIAGGPPNEQFF	TGTGCCTGGAGTGAAATAGCGGGGGGGCCGCCAAATGAGCAGTTCTTC
TRBV7-9	TRBJ2-4	NA	TRBD2	CASSQTSGSIRNIQYF	TGTGCCAGCAGCCAAACTAGCGGGAGTATACGGAACATTCAGTACTTC
TRBV14	TRBJ2-1	NA	NA	CASSPMFSEPTSDEQFF	TGTGCCAGCAGCCCCATGTTTTCAGAACCTACCTCCGATGAGCAGTTCTTC
TRBV19	TRBJ1-6	NA	NA	CASSSGGPSYNSPLHF	TGTGCCAGTAGTTCCGGCGGGCCCTCCTATAATTCACCCCTCCACTTT
TRBV7-6	TRBJ2-6	NA	TRBD1	CASSRFRTGVSGANVLTF	TGTGCCAGCAGCCGATTTAGGACAGGGGTCTCTGGGGCCAACGTCCTGACTTTC
TRBV12-3/TRBV12-4	TRBJ1-3	NA	TRBD1	CASRAGGYTIYF	TGTGCCAGCAGAGCAGGGGGGTACACCATATATTTT
TRBV7-3	TRBJ1-1	NA	NA	CASSWESSTEAFF	TGTGCCAGCAGCTGGGAATCATCGACTGAAGCTTTCTTT
TRBV6-6	TRBJ1-2	NA	TRBD1	CASSYLGQGSGYTF	TGTGCCAGCAGTTACTTGGGACAGGGGTCTGGCTACACCTTC
TRBV29-1	TRBJ1-3	NA	NA	CSVRPGLGNTIYF	TGCAGCGTCCGCCCGGGCCTTGGGAACACCATATATTTT
TRBV5-4	TRBJ2-2	NA	NA	CASSFSGELFF	TGTGCCAGCAGCTTCTCCGGGGAGCTGTTTTTT
TRBV15	TRBJ1-5	NA	NA	CATSSDRYQPQHF	TGTGCCACCAGCAGCGACAGATATCAGCCCCAGCATTTT
TRBV28	TRBJ1-5	NA	NA	CAVGSGQPQHF	TGTGCCGTCGGGTCGGGGCAGCCCCAGCATTTT
TRBV4-3	TRBJ1-2	NA	NA	CASSPSGLSKYGYTF	TGCGCCAGCAGCCCATCAGGGTTGTCAAAATATGGCTACACCTTC
TRBV3-1/TRBV3-2	TRBJ2-3	NA	NA	CASSQTTDTQYF	TGTGCCAGCAGCCAGACCACAGATACGCAGTATTTT
TRBV19	TRBJ2-2	NA	NA	CASSIDGGPNTGELFF	TGTGCCAGTAGTATCGACGGGGGACCGAACACCGGGGAGCTGTTTTTT
TRBV27	TRBJ2-1	NA	TRBD2	CASSFRAGGDEQFF	TGTGCCAGCAGTTTTCGAGCGGGGGGGGATGAGCAGTTCTTC
TRBV19	TRBJ1-5	NA	NA	CASERGGSNQPQHF	TGTGCCAGCGAGAGGGGTGGGAGCAATCAGCCCCAGCATTTT
TRBV6-2/TRBV6-3	TRBJ2-3	NA	TRBD2	CASSAYASGGAADTQYF	TGTGCCAGCAGTGCCTACGCTAGCGGGGGGGCGGCAGATACGCAGTATTTT
TRBV7-2	TRBJ2-7	NA	TRBD2	CASSLSSGAIYEQYF	TGTGCCAGCAGCTTGTCTAGCGGAGCGATCTACGAGCAGTACTTC
TRBV16	TRBJ2-3	NA	NA	CASSHVPQAPTDTQYF	TGTGCCAGCAGCCACGTCCCACAAGCGCCGACAGATACGCAGTATTTT
TRBV7-9	TRBJ2-1	NA	NA	CASSRGSGEQFF	TGTGCCAGCAGCCGAGGGTCTGGAGAGCAGTTCTTC
TRBV6-2/TRBV6-3	TRBJ2-1	NA	NA	CASSYLLGRDRSHNEQFF	TGTGCCAGCAGTTACCTTTTGGGGAGGGACAGGTCCCACAATGAGCAGTTCTTC
TRBV7-8	TRBJ1-2	NA	NA	CASSRDGGDDGGYTF	TGTGCCAGCAGCCGAGATGGGGGGGACGATGGCGGCTACACCTTC
TRBV7-3	TRBJ2-2	NA	NA	CASSPRRGHTGELFF	TGTGCCAGCAGCCCCAGAAGGGGCCACACCGGGGAGCTGTTTTTT
TRBV7-7	TRBJ2-3	NA	TRBD2	CASGRDYPSGPQYF	TGTGCTAGCGGGAGGGACTACCCATCGGGCCCGCAGTATTTT
TRBV19	TRBJ1-5	once	TRBD1	CASRTGVNQPQHF	TGTGCCAGTAGGACAGGGGTAAATCAGCCCCAGCATTTT
TRBV9	TRBJ1-1	NA	TRBD1	CASSDGTGHRTEAFF	TGTGCCAGCAGCGATGGGACAGGGCATAGGACTGAAGCTTTCTTT
TRBV6-1	TRBJ1-4	NA	TRBD1	CASGAGTGGARFEKLFF	TGTGCCAGCGGTGCCGGCACAGGGGGCGCAAGGTTTGAAAAACTGTTTTTT
TRBV11-2	TRBJ1-1	NA	NA	CASSLGRSEAFF	TGTGCCAGCAGCTTAGGGCGCAGCGAAGCTTTCTTT
TRBV6-2/TRBV6-3	TRBJ1-5	NA	NA	CASSLRPDQPQHF	TGTGCCAGCAGTCTGCGACCCGATCAGCCCCAGCATTTT
TRBV28	TRBJ2-4	NA	NA	CASSPTTGTAGALAKNIQYF	TGTGCCAGCAGCCCAACGACCGGGACGGCAGGAGCTTTAGCCAAAAACATTCAGTACTTC
TRBV6-5	TRBJ1-2	NA	NA	CASSYSGSSVYGYTF	TGTGCCAGCAGTTACAGCGGCTCTTCGGTCTATGGCTACACCTTC